This TCR beta chain was identified during a study of vaccination and CD4 T cells after COVID-19. On this clonotype itself: Its antigen is currently unknown.

Sequencing of the DNA from cultured CD4+ T cells was carried out with the Oncomine TCR Beta short-read assay. One entry per CDR3 protein, called by TCRdb with MiXCR from the PCR reads. The sample has about 16,000 distinct CDR3 sequences; roughly 51% are singletons. This sample's treatment: roughly 11-day PBMC culture with coronavirus spike peptide pools or control peptides (ViraFEST assay). Half the medium was replaced with fresh IL-2 medium on days 3 and 7. Germline V gene data show CDR1 as KGHDR and CDR2 as SFDVKD. Between the trimmed V and J ends, which lost 4 bases and 0 bases, there was a span of 13 bases. The CDR3 extends over 16 amino acids.

The V call is TRBV24-1, the J call TRBJ2-3; unclear D gene. This specimen was CD4+ T cells from blood, cultured in vitro, taken before SARS-CoV-2 vaccination. The sequence was obtained from a human donor who had recovered from COVID-19. The DNA for the CDR3 is TGTGCCACCAGTGACGTTGACACAGCTAGCACAGATACGCAGTATTTT. It yields the protein CATSDVDTASTDTQYF.